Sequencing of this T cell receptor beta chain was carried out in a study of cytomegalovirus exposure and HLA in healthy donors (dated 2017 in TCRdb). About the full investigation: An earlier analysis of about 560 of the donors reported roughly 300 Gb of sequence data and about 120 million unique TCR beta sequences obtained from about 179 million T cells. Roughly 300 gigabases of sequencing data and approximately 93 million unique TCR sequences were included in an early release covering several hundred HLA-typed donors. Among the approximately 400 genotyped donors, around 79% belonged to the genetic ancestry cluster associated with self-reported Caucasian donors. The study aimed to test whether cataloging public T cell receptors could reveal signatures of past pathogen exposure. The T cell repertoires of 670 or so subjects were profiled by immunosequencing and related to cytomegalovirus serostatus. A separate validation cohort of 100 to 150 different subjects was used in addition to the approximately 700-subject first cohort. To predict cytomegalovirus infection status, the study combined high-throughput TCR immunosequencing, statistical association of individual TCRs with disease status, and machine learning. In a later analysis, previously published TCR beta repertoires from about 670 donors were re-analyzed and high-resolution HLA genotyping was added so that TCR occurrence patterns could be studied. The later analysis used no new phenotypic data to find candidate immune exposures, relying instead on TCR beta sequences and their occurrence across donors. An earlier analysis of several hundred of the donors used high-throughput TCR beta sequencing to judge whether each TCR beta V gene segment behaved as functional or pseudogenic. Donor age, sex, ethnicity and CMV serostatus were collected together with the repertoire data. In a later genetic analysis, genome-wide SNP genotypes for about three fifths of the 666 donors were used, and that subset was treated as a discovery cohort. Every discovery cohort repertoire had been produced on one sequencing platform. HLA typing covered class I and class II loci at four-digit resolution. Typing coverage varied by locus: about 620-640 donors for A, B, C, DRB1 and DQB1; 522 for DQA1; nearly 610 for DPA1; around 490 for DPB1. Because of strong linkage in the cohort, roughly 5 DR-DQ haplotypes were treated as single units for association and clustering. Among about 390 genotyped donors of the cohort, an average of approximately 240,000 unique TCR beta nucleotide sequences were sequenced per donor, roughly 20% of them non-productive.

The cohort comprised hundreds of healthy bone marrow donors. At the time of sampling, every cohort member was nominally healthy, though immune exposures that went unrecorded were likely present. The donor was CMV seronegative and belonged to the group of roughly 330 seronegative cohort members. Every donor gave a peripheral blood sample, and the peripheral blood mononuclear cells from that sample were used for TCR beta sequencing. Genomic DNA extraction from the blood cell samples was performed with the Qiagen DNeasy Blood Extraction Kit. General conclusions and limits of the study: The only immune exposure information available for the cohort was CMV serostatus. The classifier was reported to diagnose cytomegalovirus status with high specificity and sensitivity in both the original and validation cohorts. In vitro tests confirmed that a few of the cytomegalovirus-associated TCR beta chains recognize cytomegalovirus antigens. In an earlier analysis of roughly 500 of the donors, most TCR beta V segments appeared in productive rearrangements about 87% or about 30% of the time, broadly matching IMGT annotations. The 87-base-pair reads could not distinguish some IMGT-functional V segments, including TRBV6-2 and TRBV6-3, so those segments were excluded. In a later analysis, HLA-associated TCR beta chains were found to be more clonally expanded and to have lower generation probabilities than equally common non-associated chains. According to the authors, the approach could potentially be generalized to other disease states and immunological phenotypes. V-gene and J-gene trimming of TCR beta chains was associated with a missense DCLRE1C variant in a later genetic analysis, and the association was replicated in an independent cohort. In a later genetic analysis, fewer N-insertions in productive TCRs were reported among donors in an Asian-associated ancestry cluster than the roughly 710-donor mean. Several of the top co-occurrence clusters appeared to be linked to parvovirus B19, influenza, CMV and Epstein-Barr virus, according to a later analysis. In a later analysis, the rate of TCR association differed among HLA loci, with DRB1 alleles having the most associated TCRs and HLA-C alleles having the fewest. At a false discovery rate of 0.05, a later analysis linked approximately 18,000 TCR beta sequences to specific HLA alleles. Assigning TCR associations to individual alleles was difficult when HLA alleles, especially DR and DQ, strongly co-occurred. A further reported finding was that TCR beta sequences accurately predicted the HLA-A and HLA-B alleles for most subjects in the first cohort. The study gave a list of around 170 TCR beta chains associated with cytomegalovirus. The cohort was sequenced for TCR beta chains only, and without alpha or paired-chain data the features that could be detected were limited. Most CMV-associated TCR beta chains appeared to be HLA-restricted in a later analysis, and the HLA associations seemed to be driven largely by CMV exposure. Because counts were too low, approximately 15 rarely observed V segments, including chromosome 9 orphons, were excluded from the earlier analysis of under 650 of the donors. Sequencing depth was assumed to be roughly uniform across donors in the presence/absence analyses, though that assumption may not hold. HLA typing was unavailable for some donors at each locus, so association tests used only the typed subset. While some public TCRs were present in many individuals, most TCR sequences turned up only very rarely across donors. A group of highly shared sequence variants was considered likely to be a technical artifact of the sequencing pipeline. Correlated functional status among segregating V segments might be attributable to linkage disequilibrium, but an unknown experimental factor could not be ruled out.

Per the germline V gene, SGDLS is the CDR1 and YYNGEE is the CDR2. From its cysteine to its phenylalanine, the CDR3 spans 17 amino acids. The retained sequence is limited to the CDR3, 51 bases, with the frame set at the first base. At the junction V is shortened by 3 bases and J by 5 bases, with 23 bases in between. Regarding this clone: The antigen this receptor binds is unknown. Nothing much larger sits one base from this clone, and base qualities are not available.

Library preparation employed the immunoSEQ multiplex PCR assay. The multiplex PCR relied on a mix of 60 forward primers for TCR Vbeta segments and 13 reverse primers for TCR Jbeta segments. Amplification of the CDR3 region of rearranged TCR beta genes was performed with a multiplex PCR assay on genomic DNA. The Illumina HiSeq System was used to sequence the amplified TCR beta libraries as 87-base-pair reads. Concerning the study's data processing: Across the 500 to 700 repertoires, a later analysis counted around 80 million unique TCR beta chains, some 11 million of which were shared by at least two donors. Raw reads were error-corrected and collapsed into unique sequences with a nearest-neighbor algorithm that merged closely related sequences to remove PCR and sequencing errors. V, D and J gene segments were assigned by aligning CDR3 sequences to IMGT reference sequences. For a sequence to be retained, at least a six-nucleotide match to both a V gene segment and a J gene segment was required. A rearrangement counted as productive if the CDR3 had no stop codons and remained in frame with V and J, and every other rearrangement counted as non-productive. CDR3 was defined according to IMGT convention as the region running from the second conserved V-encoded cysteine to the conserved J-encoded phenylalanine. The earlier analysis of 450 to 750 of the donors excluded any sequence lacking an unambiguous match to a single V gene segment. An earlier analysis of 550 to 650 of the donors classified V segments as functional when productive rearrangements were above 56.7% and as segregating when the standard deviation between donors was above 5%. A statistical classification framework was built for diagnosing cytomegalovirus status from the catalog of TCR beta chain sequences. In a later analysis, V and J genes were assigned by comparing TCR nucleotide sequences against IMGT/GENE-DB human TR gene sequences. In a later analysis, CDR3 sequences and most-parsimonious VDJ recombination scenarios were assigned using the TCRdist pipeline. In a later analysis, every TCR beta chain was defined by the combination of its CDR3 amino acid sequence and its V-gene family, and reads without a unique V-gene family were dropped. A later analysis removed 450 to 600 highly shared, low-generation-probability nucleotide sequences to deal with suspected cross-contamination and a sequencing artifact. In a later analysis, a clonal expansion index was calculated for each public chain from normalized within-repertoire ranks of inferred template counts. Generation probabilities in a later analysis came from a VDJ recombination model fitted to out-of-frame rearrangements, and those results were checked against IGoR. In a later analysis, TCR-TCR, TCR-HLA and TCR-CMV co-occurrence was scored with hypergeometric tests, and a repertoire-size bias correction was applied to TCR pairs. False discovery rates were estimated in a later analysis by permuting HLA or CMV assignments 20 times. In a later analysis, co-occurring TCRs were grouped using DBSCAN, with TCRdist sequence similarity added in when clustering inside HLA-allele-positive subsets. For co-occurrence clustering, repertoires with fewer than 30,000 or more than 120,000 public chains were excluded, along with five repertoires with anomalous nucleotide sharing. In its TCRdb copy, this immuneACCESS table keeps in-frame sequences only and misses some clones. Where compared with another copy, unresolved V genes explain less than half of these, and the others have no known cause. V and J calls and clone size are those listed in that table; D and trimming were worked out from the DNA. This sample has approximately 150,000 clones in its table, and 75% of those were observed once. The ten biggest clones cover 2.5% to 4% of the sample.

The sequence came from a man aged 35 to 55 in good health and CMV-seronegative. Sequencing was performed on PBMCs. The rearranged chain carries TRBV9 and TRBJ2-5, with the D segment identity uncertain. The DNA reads TGTGCCAGCAGCGCCCCCGGGTTAGACCGCTCGAAGGAGACCCAGTACTTC. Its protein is CASSAPGLDRSKETQYF.